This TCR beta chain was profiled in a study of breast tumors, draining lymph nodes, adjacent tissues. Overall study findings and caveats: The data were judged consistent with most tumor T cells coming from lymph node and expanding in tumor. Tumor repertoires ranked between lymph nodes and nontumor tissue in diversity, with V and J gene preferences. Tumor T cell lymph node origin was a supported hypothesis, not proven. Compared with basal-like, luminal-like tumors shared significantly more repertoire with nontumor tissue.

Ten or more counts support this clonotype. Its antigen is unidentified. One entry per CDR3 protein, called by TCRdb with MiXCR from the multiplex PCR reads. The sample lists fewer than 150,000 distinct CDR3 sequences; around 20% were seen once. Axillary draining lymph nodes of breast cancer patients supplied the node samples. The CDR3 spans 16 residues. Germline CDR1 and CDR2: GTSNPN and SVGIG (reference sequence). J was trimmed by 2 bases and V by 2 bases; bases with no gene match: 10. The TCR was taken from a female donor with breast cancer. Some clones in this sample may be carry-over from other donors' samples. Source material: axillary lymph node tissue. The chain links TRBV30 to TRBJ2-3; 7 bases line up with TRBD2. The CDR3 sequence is CAWSSSGGSVTDTQYF. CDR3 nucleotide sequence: TGTGCCTGGAGTTCTTCGGGGGGTAGCGTCACAGATACGCAGTATTTT. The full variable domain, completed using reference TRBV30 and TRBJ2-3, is SQTIHQWPATLVQPVGSPLSLECTVEGTSNPNLYWYRQAAGRGLQLLFYSVGIGQISSEVPQNLSASRPQDRQFILSSKKLLLSDSGFYLCAWSSSGGSVTDTQYFGPGTRLTVL.